This TCR beta chain was identified in a study of T cell responses to AZD1222 COVID-19 vaccine. Study-wide points: Clonal diversity was possibly underestimated, and white British individuals and females predominated among donors.

There are 14 residues in the CDR3. TCRdb keeps only in-frame clones here, not all; method: immunoSEQ multiplex PCR. The sample comprises about 140,000 clones, roughly 90% of which are singletons, and about 4.8% rests with the top ten. Regarding this clone: Its antigen is unknown.

The source material was peripheral blood, sampled on day 0 of AZD1222 vaccination. The V and J genes are TRBV21-1 and TRBJ2-2. TRBV21-1 is labeled a pseudogene. The receptor was derived from an adult in good health. The CDR3 here is CASINAGGTGELFF. The CDR3 DNA reads as TGTGCCAGCATCAATGCTGGGGGAACCGGGGAGCTGTTTTTT.